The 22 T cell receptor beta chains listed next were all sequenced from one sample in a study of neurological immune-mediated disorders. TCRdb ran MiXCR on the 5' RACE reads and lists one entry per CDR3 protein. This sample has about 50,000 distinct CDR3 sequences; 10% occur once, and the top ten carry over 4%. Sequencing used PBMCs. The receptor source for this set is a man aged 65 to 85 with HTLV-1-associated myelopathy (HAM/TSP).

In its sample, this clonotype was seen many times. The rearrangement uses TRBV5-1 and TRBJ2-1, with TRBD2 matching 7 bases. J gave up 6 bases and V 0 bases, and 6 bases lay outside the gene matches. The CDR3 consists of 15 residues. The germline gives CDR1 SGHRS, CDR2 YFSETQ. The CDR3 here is CASSLEGLTLNEQFF. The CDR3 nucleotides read TGCGCCAGCAGCTTGGAGGGACTAACCCTCAATGAGCAGTTCTTC.

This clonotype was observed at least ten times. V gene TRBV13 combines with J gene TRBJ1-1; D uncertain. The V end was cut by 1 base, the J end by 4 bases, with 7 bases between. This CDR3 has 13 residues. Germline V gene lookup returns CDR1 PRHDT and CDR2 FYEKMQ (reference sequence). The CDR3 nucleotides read TGTGCCAGCAGCTTAGTTCAGGCCACTGAAGCTTTCTTT. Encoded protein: CASSLVQATEAFF. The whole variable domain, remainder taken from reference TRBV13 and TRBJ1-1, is AAGVIQSPRHLIKEKRETATLKCYPIPRHDTVYWYQQGPGQDPQFLISFYEKMQSDKGSIPDRFSAQQFSDYHSELNMSSLELGDSALYFCASSLVQATEAFFGQGTRLTVV.

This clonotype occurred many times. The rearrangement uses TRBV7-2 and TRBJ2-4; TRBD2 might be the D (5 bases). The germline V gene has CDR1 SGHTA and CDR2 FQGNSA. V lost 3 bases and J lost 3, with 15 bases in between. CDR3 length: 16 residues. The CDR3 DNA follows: TGTGCCAGCAGCTTTTCCACTCTACGGGGCAAAAACATTCAGTACTTC. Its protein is CASSFSTLRGKNIQYF.

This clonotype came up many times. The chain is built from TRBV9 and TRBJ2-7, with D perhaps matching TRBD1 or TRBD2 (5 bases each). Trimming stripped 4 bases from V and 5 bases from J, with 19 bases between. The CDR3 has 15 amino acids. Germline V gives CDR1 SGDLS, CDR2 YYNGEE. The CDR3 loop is CASSPSAGTFHEQYF. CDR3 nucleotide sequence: TGTGCCAGCAGCCCCTCCGCCGGGACCTTCCACGAGCAGTACTTC.

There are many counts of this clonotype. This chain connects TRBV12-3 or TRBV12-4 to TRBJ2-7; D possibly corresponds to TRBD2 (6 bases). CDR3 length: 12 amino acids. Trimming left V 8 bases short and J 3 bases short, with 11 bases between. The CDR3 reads CASCGAVYEQYF. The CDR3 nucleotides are TGTGCCAGCTGCGGGGCGGTCTACGAGCAGTACTTC.

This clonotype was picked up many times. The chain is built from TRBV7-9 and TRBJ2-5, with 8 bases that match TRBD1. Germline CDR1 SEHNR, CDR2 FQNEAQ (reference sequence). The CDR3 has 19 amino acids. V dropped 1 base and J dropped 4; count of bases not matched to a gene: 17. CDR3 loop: CASSLDPFRTGMGIETQYF. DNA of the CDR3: TGTGCCAGCAGCTTAGACCCCTTCCGGACAGGGATGGGGATAGAGACCCAGTACTTC.

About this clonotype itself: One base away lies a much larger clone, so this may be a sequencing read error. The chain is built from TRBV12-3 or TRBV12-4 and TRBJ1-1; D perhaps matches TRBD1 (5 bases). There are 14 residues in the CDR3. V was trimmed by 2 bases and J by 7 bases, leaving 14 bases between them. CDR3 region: CASSLPRQLIEAFF. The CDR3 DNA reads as TGTGCCAGCAGTTTACCCCGACAGCTTATTGAAGCTTTCTTT.

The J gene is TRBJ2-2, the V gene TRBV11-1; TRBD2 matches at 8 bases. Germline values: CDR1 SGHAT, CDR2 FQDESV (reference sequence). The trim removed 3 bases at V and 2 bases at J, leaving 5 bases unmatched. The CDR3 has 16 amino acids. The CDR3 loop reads CASSFGTSYNTGELFF. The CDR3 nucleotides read TGTGCCAGCAGCTTCGGGACTAGTTATAACACCGGGGAGCTGTTTTTT.

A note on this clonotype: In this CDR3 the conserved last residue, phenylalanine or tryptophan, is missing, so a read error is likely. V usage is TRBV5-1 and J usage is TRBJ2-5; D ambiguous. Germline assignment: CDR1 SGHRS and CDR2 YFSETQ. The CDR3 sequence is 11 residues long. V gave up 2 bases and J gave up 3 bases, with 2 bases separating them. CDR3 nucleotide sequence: TGCGCCAGCAGCTTTAAAGAGACCCAGTACTTA. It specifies CASSFKETQYL.

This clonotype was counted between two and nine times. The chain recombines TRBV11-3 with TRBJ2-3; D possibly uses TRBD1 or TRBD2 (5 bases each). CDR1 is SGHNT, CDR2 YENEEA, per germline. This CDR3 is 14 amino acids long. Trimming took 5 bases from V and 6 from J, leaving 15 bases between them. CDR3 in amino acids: CASSPGPSMDTQYF. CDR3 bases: TGTGCCAGCAGCCCGGGACCCAGCATGGATACGCAGTATTTT.

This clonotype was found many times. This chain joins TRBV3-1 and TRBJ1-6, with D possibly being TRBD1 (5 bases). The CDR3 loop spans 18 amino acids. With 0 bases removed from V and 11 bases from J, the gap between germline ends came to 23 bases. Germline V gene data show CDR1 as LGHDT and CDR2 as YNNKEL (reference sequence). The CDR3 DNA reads TGTGCCAGCAGCCAAGATGGACGGGGCCCTAGGCGTGGGGCACCCCTCCACTTT. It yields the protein CASSQDGRGPRRGAPLHF.

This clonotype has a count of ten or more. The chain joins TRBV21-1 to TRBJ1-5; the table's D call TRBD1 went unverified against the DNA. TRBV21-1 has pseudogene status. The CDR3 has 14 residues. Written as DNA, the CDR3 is TGTGCCAGCAGCAGTAAGGGGGATCGTCAGCCCCAGCATTTT. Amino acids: CASSSKGDRQPQHF.

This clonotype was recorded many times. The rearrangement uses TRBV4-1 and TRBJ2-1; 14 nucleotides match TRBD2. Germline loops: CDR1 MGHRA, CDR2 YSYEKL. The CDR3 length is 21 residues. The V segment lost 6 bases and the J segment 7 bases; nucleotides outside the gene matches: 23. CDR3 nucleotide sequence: TGCGCCAGCAGTTTCCGATCTCCCGGGACTAGCGGGAGTATCCGAAGAAATGAGCAGTTCTTC. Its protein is CASSFRSPGTSGSIRRNEQFF.

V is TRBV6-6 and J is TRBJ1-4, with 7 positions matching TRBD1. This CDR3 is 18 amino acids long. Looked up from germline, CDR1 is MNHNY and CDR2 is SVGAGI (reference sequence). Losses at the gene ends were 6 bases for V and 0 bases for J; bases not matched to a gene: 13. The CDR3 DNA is TGTGCCAGCAGCCTCGCCCTGATCAGGGGGACAACTAATGAAAAACTGTTTTTT. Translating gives CASSLALIRGTTNEKLFF.

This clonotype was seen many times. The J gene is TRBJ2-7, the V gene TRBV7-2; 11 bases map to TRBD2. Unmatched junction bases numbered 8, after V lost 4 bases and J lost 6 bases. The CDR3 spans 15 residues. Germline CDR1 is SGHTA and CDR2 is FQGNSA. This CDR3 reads CASSSTSGSWAEQYF. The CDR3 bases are TGTGCCAGCAGCTCCACTAGCGGGAGTTGGGCCGAGCAGTACTTC.

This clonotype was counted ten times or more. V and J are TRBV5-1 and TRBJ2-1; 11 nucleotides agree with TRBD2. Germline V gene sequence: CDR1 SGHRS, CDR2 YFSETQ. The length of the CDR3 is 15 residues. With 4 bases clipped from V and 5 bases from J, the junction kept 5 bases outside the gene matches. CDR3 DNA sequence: TGCGCCAGCAGCGTTACTAGCGGGGGAAACAATGAGCAGTTCTTC. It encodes CASSVTSGGNNEQFF.

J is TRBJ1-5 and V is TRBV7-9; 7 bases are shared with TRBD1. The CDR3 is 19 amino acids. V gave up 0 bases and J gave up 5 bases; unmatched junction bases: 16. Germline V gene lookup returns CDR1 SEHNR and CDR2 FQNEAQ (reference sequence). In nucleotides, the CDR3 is TGTGCCAGCAGCTTAGCCCCTCACTCTCTACAGGGGAGGGATCAGCCCCAGCATTTT. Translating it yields CASSLAPHSLQGRDQPQHF.

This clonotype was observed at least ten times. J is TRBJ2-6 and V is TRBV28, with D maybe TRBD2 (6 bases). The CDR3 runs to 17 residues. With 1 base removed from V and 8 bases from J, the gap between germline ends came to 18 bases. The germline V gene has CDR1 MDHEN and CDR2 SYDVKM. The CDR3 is CASSLSYRWEESNVLTF. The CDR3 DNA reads TGTGCCAGCAGTTTATCTTATCGGTGGGAGGAGTCCAACGTCCTGACTTTC.

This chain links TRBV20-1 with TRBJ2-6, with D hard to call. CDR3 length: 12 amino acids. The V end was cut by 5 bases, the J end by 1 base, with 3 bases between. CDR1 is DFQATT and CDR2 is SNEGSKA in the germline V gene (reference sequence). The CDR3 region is CSAGSGANVLTF. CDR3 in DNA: TGCAGTGCTGGTTCTGGGGCCAACGTCCTGACTTTC.

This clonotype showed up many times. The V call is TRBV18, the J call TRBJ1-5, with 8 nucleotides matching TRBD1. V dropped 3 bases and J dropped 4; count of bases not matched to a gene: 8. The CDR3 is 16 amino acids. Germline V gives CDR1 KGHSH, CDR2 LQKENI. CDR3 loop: CASSPLDRGSNQPQHF. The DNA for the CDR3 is TGTGCCAGCTCACCGTTAGACAGGGGTTCTAATCAGCCCCAGCATTTT.

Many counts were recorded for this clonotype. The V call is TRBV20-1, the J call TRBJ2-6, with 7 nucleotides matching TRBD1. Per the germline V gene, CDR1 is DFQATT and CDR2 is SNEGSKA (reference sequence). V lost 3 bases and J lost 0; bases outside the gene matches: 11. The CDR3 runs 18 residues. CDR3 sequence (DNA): TGCAGTGCTAGGGAGATAACAGGGGTTCTCTCTGGGGCCAACGTCCTGACTTTC. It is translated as CSAREITGVLSGANVLTF.

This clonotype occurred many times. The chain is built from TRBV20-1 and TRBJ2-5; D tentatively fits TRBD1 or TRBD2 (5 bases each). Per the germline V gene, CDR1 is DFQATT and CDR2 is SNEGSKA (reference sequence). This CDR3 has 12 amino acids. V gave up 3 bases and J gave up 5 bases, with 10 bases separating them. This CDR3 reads CSASREGETQYF. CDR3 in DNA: TGCAGTGCTAGCCGCGAGGGGGAGACCCAGTACTTC.